One and the same sample provided the 15 T cell receptor beta chains below, sequenced in a study of blood T cell repertoires in COVID-19. Libraries were prepared by immunoSEQ multiplex PCR; TCRdb keeps only in-frame clonotypes and omits some of them. The sample consists of tens of thousands of clones, approximately 92% of them appearing once. Sequencing used peripheral blood. These receptor sequences come from an elderly woman with acute or convalescent COVID-19.

The chain combines TRBV5-4 with TRBJ2-1; TRBD1 matches 7 bases. In germline, CDR1 is SGHNT, CDR2 YYREEE (reference sequence). The CDR3 is made up of 14 amino acids. J lost 5 bases, V lost 3 bases, and 5 bases had no gene match. The CDR3: CASSSGTADNEQFF. CDR3 sequence (DNA): TGTGCCAGCAGCTCGGGGACAGCCGACAATGAGCAGTTCTTC.

The chain employs TRBV11-1 and TRBJ2-3; 8 nucleotides match TRBD2. From germline, CDR1 is SGHAT and CDR2 FQDESV (reference sequence). This CDR3 has 15 residues. V trimming: 1 base; J trimming: 7 bases; junction bases outside the gene matches: 7. This CDR3 reads CASSLEAGDFNTQYF. CDR3 DNA sequence: TGTGCCAGCAGCTTAGAAGCGGGAGATTTTAATACGCAGTATTTT.

The chain couples TRBV2 to TRBJ1-2; D is undetermined. The CDR3 loop spans 12 amino acids. The germline V and J ends were trimmed by 3 bases and 4 bases, with 6 bases remaining between them. CDR1 and CDR2 (germline): SNHLY, FYNNEI. CDR3 protein: CASSESGYGYTF. CDR3 bases: TGTGCCAGCAGTGAGAGTGGCTATGGCTACACCTTC.

The genes are TRBV12-3 or TRBV12-4 and TRBJ2-7; D gene ambiguous. V was cut by 5 bases and J by 3 bases, with 11 bases left in between. This CDR3 has 13 residues. CDR3 nucleotide sequence: TGTGCCAGCAGTCCCCAATTGAGCTACGAGCAGTACTTC. Translated, it gives CASSPQLSYEQYF.

The J gene is TRBJ1-2, the V gene TRBV5-1; TRBD1 matches 7 bases. The CDR3 spans 12 residues. CDR1 and CDR2 (germline): SGHRS, YFSETQ. V lost 0 bases to trimming and J lost 8 bases; unmatched junction nucleotides: 1. The CDR3 nucleotides read TGCGCCAGCAGCTTGGTAGGGGGCGGCTACACCTTC. Protein sequence: CASSLVGGGYTF. Full variable domain (rest looked up from reference TRBV5-1 and TRBJ1-2): KAGVTQTPRYLIKTRGQQVTLSCSPISGHRSVSWYQQTPGQGLQFLFEYFSETQRNKGNFPGRFSGRQFSNSRSEMNVSTLELGDSALYLCASSLVGGGYTFGSGTRLTVV.

The chain combines TRBV4-1 with TRBJ2-3; D call uncertain. This CDR3 region has 16 residues. V lost 4 bases and J lost 1, with 15 bases in between. The germline gives CDR1 MGHRA, CDR2 YSYEKL. The CDR3 protein is CASSPPRVIGTDTQYF. In DNA form, the CDR3 reads TGCGCCAGCAGCCCCCCCCGGGTTATTGGCACAGATACGCAGTATTTT.

This clone showed up just once. The chain uses TRBV10-1 and TRBJ1-2; D is uncertain. V shed 6 bases and J shed 2 bases, with 19 bases lying between them. The germline CDR1 and CDR2 sequences are WNHNN and SYGVQD (reference sequence). This CDR3 spans 16 amino acids. The CDR3 DNA is TGCGCCAGCAGCGAAACCCAGGATCGGGAGAACTATGGCTACACCTTC. Its translation: CASSETQDRENYGYTF.

V usage is TRBV4-2 and J usage is TRBJ1-2, with D maybe TRBD1 (6 bases). V dropped 4 bases and J dropped 4 bases, with 19 bases sitting between them. The CDR3 runs 16 residues. CDR1 and CDR2 (germline): LGHNA, YNFKEQ. In DNA form, the CDR3 reads TGTGCCAGCAGCCCACCCCCGGCAGGGGTTAGCTATGGCTACACCTTC. Its protein product is CASSPPPAGVSYGYTF.

The J gene is TRBJ2-4, the V gene TRBV7-9; D is possibly TRBD2 (5 bases). Germline V gene sequence: CDR1 SEHNR, CDR2 FQNEAQ (reference sequence). V was cut by 5 bases and J by 0 bases, with 14 bases left in between. CDR3 length: 16 residues. Here the CDR3 reads CASSPQRTLAKNIQYF. The CDR3 DNA reads TGTGCCAGCAGCCCACAACGGACTTTAGCCAAAAACATTCAGTACTTC.

The CDR3 DNA reads as TGTGCCAGTAGTCCAAGGACAGGGTTAAGCACAGATACGCAGTATTTT. This sequence encodes CASSPRTGLSTDTQYF. The chain employs TRBV19 and TRBJ2-3; TRBD1 matches at 8 bases. After removal of 5 bases from V and 0 bases from J, the junction contained 7 bases not matched to a gene. The length of the CDR3 is 16 residues. CDR1 and CDR2 (germline): LNHDA, SQIVND (reference sequence).

The rearrangement uses TRBV7-3 and TRBJ2-5; a possible D gene is TRBD2 (5 bases). Trimming left V 5 bases short and J 5 bases short, with 12 bases between. CDR1 is SGHTA and CDR2 is FQGTGA in the germline V gene. This CDR3 has 13 amino acids. The CDR3 protein is CASSPASSETQYF. The CDR3 bases are TGTGCCAGCAGCCCCGCTAGCAGCGAGACCCAGTACTTC.

This CDR3 is CATSRDPWGPNEQFF. The CDR3 DNA is TGTGCCACCAGCAGGGACCCTTGGGGGCCCAATGAGCAGTTCTTC. This chain connects TRBV15 to TRBJ2-1; D perhaps matches TRBD1 (6 bases). The CDR3 sequence is 15 residues long. Germline values: CDR1 LNHNV, CDR2 YYDKDF (reference sequence). Trimming cost V 3 bases and J 6 bases, with 15 bases left between them.

The table lists this clone with a few counts. V and J are TRBV15 and TRBJ1-2, with unresolved D. The CDR3 covers 15 residues. CDR1 LNHNV and CDR2 YYDKDF come from the germline V gene (reference sequence). V gave up 1 base and J gave up 0 bases, with 9 bases separating them. The CDR3: CATSRVALSNYGYTF. Here the CDR3 DNA reads TGTGCCACCAGCAGAGTGGCACTATCTAACTATGGCTACACCTTC.

The V call is TRBV7-9, the J call TRBJ2-3; the match to TRBD1 covers 7 bases. The CDR3 spans 13 residues. The V segment lost 8 bases and the J segment 3 bases; nucleotides outside the gene matches: 5. Germline CDR1 reads SEHNR; CDR2 reads FQNEAQ (reference sequence). CDR3 bases: TGTGCCAGCGAGGGGGCGAATACAGATACGCAGTATTTT. Translated: CASEGANTDTQYF.

This clone appeared a few times. The rearrangement joins TRBV4-1 to TRBJ1-3; 8 nucleotides line up with TRBD1. This CDR3 comprises 15 residues. Germline lookup yields CDR1 MGHRA and CDR2 YSYEKL. After removal of 5 bases from V and 2 bases from J, the junction contained 5 bases not matched to a gene. The CDR3: CASSKDRAAGNTIYF. The DNA of the CDR3 is TGCGCCAGCAGCAAGGACAGGGCTGCTGGAAACACCATATATTTT.